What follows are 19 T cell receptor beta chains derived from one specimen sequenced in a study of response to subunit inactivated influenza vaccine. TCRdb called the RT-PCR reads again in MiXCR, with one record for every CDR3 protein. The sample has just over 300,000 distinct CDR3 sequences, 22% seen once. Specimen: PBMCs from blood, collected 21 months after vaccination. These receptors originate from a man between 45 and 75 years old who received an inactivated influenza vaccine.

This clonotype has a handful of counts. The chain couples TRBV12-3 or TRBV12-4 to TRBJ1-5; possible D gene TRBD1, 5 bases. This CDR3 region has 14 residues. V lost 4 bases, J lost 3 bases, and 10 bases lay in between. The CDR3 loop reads CASSSAGYNQPQHF. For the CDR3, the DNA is TGTGCCAGCAGTTCAGCAGGGTACAATCAGCCCCAGCATTTT.

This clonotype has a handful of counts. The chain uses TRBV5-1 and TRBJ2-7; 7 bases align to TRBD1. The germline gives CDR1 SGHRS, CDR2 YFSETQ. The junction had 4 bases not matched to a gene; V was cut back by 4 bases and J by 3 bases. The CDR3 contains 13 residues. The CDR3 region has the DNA TGCGCCAGCAGCATGGGACAGAACTACGAGCAGTACTTC. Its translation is CASSMGQNYEQYF.

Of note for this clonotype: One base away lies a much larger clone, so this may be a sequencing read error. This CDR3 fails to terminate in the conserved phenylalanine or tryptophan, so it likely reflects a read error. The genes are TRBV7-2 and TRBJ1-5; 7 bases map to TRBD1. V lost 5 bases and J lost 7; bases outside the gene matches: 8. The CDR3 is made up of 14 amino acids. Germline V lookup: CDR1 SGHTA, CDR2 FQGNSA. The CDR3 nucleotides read TGTGCCAGCAGCCTAGACAGGGTGGGACAGCCCCAGCATTCT. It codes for CASSLDRVGQPQHS.

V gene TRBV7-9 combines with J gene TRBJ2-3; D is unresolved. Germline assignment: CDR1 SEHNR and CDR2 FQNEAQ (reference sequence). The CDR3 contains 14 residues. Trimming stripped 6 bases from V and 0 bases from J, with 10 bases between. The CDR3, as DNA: TGTGCCAGCAGATCCGGGTGGAGCACAGATACGCAGTATTTT. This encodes CASRSGWSTDTQYF.

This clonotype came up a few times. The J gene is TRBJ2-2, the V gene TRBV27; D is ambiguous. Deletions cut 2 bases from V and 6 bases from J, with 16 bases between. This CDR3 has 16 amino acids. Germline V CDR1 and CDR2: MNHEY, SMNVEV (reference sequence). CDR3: CASSLVPSGSAGELFF. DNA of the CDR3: TGTGCCAGCAGTTTAGTTCCGTCGGGTTCCGCCGGGGAGCTGTTTTTT.

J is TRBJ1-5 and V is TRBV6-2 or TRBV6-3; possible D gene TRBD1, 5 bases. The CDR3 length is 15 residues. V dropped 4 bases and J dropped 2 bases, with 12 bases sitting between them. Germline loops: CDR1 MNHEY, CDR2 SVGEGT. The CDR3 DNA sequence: TGTGCCAGCAGTTCCCGGGACGGTCGCAATCAGCCCCAGCATTTT. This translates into CASSSRDGRNQPQHF.

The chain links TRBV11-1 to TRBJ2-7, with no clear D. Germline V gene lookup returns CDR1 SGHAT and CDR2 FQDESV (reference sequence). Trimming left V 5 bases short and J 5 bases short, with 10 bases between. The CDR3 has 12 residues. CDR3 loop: CASSPQLDEQYF. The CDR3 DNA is TGTGCCAGCAGCCCACAACTCGACGAGCAGTACTTC.

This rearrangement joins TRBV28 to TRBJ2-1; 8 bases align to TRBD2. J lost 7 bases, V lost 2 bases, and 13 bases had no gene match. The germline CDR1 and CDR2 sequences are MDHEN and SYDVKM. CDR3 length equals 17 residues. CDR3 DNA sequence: TGTGCCAGCAGTTTAGGTCTAGCGGGCTACCCTTTAAATGAGCAGTTCTTC. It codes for CASSLGLAGYPLNEQFF.

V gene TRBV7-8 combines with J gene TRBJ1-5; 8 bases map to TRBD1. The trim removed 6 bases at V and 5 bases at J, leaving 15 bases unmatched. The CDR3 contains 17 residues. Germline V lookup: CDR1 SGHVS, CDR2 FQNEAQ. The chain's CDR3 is CASSKRTWTGMDQPQHF. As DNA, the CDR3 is TGTGCCAGCAGTAAACGGACGTGGACAGGGATGGATCAGCCCCAGCATTTT.

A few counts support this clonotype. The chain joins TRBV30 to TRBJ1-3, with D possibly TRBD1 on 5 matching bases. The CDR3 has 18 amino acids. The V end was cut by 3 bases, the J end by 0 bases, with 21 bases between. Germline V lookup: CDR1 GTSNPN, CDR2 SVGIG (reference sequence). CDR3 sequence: CAWSPSAGDPSSGNTIYF. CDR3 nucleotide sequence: TGTGCCTGGAGCCCCTCCGCGGGGGACCCGAGCTCTGGAAACACCATATATTTT. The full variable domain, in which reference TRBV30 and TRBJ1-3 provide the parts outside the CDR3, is SQTIHQWPATLVQPVGSPLSLECTVEGTSNPNLYWYRQAAGRGLQLLFYSVGIGQISSEVPQNLSASRPQDRQFILSSKKLLLSDSGFYLCAWSPSAGDPSSGNTIYFGEGSWLTVV.

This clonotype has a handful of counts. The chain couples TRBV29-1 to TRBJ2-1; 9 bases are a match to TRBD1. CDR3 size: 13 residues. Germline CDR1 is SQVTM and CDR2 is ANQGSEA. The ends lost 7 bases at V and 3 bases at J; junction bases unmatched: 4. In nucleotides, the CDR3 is TGCAGCGGAGGGACAGGGAGCTACAATGAGCAGTTCTTC. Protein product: CSGGTGSYNEQFF.

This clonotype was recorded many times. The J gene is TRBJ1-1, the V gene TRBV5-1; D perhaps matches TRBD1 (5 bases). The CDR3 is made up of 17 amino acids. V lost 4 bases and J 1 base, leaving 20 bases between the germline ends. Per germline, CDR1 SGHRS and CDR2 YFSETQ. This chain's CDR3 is CASSPRTTQGRNTEAFF. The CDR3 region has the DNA TGCGCCAGCAGCCCTAGGACAACTCAGGGTCGGAACACTGAAGCTTTCTTT. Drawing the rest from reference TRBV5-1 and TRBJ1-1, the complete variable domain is KAGVTQTPRYLIKTRGQQVTLSCSPISGHRSVSWYQQTPGQGLQFLFEYFSETQRNKGNFPGRFSGRQFSNSRSEMNVSTLELGDSALYLCASSPRTTQGRNTEAFFGQGTRLTVV.

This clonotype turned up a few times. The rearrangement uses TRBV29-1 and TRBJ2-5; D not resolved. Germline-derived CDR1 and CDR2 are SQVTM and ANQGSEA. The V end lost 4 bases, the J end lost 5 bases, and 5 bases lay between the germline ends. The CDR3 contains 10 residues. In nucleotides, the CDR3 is TGCAGCGTTGCTTGGGAGACCCAGTACTTC. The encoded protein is CSVAWETQYF.

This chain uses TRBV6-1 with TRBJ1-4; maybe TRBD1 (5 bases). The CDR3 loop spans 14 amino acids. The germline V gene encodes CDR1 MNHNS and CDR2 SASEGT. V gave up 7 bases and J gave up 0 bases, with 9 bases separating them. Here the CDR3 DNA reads TGTGCCAGCAAACTACAGGCAACTAATGAAAAACTGTTTTTT. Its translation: CASKLQATNEKLFF.

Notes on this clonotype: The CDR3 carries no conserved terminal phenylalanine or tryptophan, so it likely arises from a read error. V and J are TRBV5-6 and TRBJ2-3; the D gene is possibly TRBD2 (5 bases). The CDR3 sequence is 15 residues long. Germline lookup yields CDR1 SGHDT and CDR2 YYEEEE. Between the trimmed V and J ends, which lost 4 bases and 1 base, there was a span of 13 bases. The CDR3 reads CASSPLLRGTDTQYS. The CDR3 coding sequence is TGTGCCAGCAGCCCACTCCTGCGGGGCACAGATACGCAGTATTCT.

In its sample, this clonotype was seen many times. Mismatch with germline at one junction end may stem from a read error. The CDR3 DNA follows: TGTGCCAGCAGCTCCTACCAAGAGACCCAGTACTTC. This encodes CASSSYQETQYF. This chain connects TRBV5-1 to TRBJ2-5; the D is unclear. Germline V lookup: CDR1 SGHRS, CDR2 YFSETQ. The CDR3 is 12 amino acids.

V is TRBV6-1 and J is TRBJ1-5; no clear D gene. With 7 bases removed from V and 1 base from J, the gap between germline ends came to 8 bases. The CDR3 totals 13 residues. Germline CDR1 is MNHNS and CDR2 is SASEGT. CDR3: CASKRVSNQPQHF. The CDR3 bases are TGTGCCAGCAAAAGGGTGAGCAATCAGCCCCAGCATTTT.

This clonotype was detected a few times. The CDR3, as DNA: TGTGCCAGCAGCCAAGACAGGACTAACTCAAATGAGCAGTTCTTC. Translated: CASSQDRTNSNEQFF. The chain employs TRBV4-2 and TRBJ2-1, with D possibly matching TRBD2 (6 bases). Germline V gene lookup returns CDR1 LGHNA and CDR2 YNFKEQ. The CDR3 contains 15 residues. V shed 0 bases and J shed 7 bases, with 13 bases lying between them.

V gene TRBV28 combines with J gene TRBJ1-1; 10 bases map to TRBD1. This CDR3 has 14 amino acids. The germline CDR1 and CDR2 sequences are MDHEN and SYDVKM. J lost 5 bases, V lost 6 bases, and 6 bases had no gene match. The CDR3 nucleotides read TGTGCCAGCAGCCAGACAGGGGGCGGGACTGAAGCTTTCTTT. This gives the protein CASSQTGGGTEAFF.